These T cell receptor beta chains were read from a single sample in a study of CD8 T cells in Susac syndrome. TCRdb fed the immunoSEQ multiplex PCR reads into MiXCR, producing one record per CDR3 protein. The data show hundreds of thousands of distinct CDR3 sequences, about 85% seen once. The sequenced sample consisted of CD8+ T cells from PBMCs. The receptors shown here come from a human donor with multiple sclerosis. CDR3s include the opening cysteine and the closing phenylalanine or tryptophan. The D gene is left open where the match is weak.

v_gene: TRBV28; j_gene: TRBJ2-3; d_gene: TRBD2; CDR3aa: CASSPGLAGTDTQYF
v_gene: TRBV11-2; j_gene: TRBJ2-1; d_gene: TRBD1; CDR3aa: CASSWGTGGYNEQFF
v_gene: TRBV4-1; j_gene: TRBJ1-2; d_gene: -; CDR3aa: CASSQVNALYGYTF
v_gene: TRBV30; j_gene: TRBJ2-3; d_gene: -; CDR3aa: CASLRITGTQYF
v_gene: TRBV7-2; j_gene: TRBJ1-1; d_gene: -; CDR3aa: CASSFRPAGPEAFF
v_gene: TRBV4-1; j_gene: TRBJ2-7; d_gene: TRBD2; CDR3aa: CASSQSVLAGSVISYEQYF
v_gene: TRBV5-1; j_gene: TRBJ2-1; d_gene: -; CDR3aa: CASSLVWAAREQFF
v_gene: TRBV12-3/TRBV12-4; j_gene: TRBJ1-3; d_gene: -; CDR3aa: CASHGQSPGNTIYF
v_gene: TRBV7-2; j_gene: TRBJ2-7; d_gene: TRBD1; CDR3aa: CASSYGTGVTYEQYF
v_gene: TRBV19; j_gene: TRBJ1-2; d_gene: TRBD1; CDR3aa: CASTGGTGSSGYTF
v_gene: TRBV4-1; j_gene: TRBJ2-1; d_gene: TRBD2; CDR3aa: CASSQGSGAYNEQFF
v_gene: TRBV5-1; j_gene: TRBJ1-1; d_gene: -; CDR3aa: CASSSEEGMNTEAFF
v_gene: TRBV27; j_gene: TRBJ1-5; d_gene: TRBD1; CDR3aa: CASSLHTPGTGPNQPQHF
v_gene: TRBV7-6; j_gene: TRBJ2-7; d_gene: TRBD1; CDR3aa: CASSLRADRSDEQYF
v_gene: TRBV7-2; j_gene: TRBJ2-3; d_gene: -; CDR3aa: CASSSRLDQPDTQYF
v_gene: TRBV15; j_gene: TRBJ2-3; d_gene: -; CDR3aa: CATSRQVDTDTQYF
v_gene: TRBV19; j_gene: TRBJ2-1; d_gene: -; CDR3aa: CASSFERGESNEQFF
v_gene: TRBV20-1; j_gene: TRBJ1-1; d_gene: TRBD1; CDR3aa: CSASLQGGGTEAFF
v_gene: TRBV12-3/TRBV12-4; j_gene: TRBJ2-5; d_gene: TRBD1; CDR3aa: CASSFAGGSETQYF
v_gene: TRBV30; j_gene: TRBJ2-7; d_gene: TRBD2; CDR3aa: CAWSVPGEGSYEQYF
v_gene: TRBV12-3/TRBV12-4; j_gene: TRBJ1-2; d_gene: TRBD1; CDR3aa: CASSVRDRGFYGYTF
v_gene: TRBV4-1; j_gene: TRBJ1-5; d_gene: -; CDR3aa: CASSQDRSGNQPQHF
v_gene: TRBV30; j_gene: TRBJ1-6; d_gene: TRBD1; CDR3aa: CAWSSGQGNSPLHF
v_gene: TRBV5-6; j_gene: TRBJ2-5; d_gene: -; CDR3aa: CASTDRETQYF
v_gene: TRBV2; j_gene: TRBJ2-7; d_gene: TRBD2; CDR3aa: CASSSPGLVPSYEQYF
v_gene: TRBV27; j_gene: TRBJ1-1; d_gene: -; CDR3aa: CASSFGVMNTEAFF
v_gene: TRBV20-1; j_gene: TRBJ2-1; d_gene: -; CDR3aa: CSARDLGSYNEQFF
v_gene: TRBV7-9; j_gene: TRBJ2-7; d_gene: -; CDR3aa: CASSPTGSHEQYF
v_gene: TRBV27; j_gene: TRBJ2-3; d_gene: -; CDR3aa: CASSFLESTDTQYF
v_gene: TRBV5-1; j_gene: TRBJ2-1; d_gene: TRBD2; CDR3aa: CASSLSPSAGGPSNEQFF
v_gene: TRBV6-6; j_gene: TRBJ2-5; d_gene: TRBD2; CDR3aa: CASSYSLEGGETQYF
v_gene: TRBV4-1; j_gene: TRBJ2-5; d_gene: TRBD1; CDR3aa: CASSQAHGQVEQTQYF
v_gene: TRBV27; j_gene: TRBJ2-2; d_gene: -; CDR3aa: CASTPFGTGELFF
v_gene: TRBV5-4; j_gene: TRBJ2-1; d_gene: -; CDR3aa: CASSLIRAPYNEQFF
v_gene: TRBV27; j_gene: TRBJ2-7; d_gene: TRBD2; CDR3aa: CASSGWTSGVSYEQYF
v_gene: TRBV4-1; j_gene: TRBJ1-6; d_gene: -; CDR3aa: CASSQEVGLGSPLHF
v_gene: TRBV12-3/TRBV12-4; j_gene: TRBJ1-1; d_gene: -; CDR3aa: CASSLRIGQLNTEAFF
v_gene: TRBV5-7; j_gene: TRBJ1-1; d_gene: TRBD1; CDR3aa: CASSLATGTGECGTEAFF
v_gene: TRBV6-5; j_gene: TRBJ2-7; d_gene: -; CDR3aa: CASSNSQGNEQYF
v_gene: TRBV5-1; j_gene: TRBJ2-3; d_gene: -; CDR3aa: CASSPGKRGTDTQYF
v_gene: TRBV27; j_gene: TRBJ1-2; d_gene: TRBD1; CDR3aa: CASSFSGQGSDYGYTF
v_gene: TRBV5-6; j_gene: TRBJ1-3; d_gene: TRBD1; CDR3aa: CASSWDRVSGNTIYF
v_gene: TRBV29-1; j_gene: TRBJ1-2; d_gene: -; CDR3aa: CSVEDRAPNYGYTF
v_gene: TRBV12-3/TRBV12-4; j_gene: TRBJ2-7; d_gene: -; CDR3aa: CASSPLGVEGVTEQYF
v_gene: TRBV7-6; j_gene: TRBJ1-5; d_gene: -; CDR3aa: CASSLRSGFEPQHF
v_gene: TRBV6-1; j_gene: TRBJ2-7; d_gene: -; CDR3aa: CASSPLIPGTYEQYF
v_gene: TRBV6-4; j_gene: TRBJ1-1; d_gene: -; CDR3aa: CASSDVPGGEAFF
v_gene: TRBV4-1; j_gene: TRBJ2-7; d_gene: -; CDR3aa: CASSQEGYPRSYEQYF
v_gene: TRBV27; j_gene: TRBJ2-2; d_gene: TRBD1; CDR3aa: CASKLGQGGFRELFF